This TCR beta chain is from a study of OX40 agonist ivuxolimab in advanced cancers. General observations from the study: The study did not work out the antigen specificity of the expanded peripheral T cells.

On this clone itself: The antigen is unknown.

Sequencing used immunoSEQ multiplex PCR; TCRdb keeps in-frame clones, though not all of them. The data show roughly 76,000 clones, with 80% to 95% seen just once and more than 7.5% held by the top ten. In germline, CDR1 is ENHRY, CDR2 SYGVKD. There are 12 residues in the CDR3. V was cut by 3 bases and J by 12 bases, with 12 bases left in between. The receptor's source is an adult with an advanced solid tumor such as melanoma, head and neck, liver or kidney cancer. The J gene is TRBJ2-4, the V gene TRBV10-3; D possibly corresponds to TRBD2 (6 bases). The sample was CD4+ or CD8+ T cells sorted from blood, taken in a trial of the OX40 agonist ivuxolimab. The chain's CDR3 is CAISDLGGGQYF. The CDR3 coding sequence is TGTGCCATCAGTGATTTGGGAGGCGGTCAGTACTTC.